The rows below give T cell receptor beta chains drawn from one sample of a study of a mutant IDH1 vaccine in newly diagnosed glioma. Clones were sequenced by immunoSEQ multiplex PCR, and TCRdb holds only the in-frame ones, with some missing. The sample contains around 50,000 clones, around 86% of which appear only once. The specimen was PBMCs, collected from a glioma patient treated with radiotherapy, temozolomide or both. These receptors were taken from a man aged 40-49 years with glioma. Both conserved end residues are part of each CDR3. Each record gives: D gene, clone size, J gene, V gene, CDR3 DNA, CDR3 protein. D genes are given only for firm matches. Some rows have no size entry. The others give once, few or many, or a class for an expanded clone.

D gene: -
clone size: -
J gene: TRBJ2-7
V gene: TRBV6-5
CDR3 DNA: TGTGCCAGCAGCCCGCTAAATCCGCGTTCCGAGCAGTACTTC
CDR3 protein: CASSPLNPRSEQYF

D gene: -
clone size: -
J gene: TRBJ2-7
V gene: TRBV19
CDR3 DNA: TGTGCCAGTAGTATCGGGGGCAGGACCTACGAGCAGTACTTC
CDR3 protein: CASSIGGRTYEQYF

D gene: -
clone size: -
J gene: TRBJ2-7
V gene: TRBV5-1
CDR3 DNA: TGCGCCAGCAGGCCGGGGGCTAGCGAGAAATACGAGCAGTACTTC
CDR3 protein: CASRPGASEKYEQYF

D gene: -
clone size: -
J gene: TRBJ1-1
V gene: TRBV21-1
CDR3 DNA: TGTGCCAGCAGCAAAGGTGGGGACAACCCGAACACTGAAGCTTTCTTT
CDR3 protein: CASSKGGDNPNTEAFF

D gene: TRBD2
clone size: -
J gene: TRBJ2-1
V gene: TRBV6-1
CDR3 DNA: TGTGCCAGCAGTCTAGCGGCTTCCTACAATGAGCAGTTCTTC
CDR3 protein: CASSLAASYNEQFF

D gene: -
clone size: -
J gene: TRBJ2-5
V gene: TRBV23-1
CDR3 DNA: TGCGCCAGCAGTCCTAACGCCCCCAGAGAGACCCAGTACTTC
CDR3 protein: CASSPNAPRETQYF

D gene: -
clone size: -
J gene: TRBJ1-4
V gene: TRBV5-1
CDR3 DNA: TGCGCCAGCAGCTTGGCGGCAGATGAAAAACTGTTTTTT
CDR3 protein: CASSLAADEKLFF

D gene: -
clone size: -
J gene: TRBJ2-7
V gene: TRBV5-5
CDR3 DNA: TGTGCCAGCAGGCTCGGATCCTACGAGCAGTACTTC
CDR3 protein: CASRLGSYEQYF

D gene: TRBD2
clone size: -
J gene: TRBJ2-7
V gene: TRBV18
CDR3 DNA: TGTGCCAGCTCACCCCCGGGACTAGCGGACCCCTTGAGCTCCTACGAGCAGTACTTC
CDR3 protein: CASSPPGLADPLSSYEQYF

D gene: TRBD1
clone size: -
J gene: TRBJ2-7
V gene: TRBV6-1
CDR3 DNA: TGTGCCAGCAGTCCCGGGACAGGGGGCTCCTACGAGCAGTACTTC
CDR3 protein: CASSPGTGGSYEQYF

D gene: -
clone size: -
J gene: TRBJ2-6
V gene: TRBV5-6
CDR3 DNA: TGTGCCAGCACCCGGACCGGGGAGGCCGGGGCCAACGTCCTGACTTTC
CDR3 protein: CASTRTGEAGANVLTF

D gene: -
clone size: -
J gene: TRBJ2-1
V gene: TRBV20-1
CDR3 DNA: TGCAGAGTCGGGTCCATACGAAGGTTCTTC
CDR3 protein: CRVGSIRRFF

D gene: -
clone size: -
J gene: TRBJ1-5
V gene: TRBV19
CDR3 DNA: TGTGCCAGTAGTTTATTGGGGGCTCAGCCCCAGCATTTT
CDR3 protein: CASSLLGAQPQHF

D gene: -
clone size: -
J gene: TRBJ2-7
V gene: TRBV5-8
CDR3 DNA: TGTGCCAGCACCCGGGGTGGGTACTTC
CDR3 protein: CASTRGGYF

D gene: -
clone size: -
J gene: TRBJ1-1
V gene: TRBV14
CDR3 DNA: TGTGCCAGCAGCCAAGTACTGGGTTGGGACACTGAAGCTTTCTTT
CDR3 protein: CASSQVLGWDTEAFF

D gene: -
clone size: -
J gene: TRBJ2-7
V gene: TRBV6-1
CDR3 DNA: TGTGCCAGCACTCCCGGACACCTCGGTACCTACGAGCAGTACTTC
CDR3 protein: CASTPGHLGTYEQYF

D gene: -
clone size: -
J gene: TRBJ1-5
V gene: TRBV7-9
CDR3 DNA: TGTGCCAGCAGCCCGATCAATCAGCCCCAGCATTTT
CDR3 protein: CASSPINQPQHF

D gene: -
clone size: -
J gene: TRBJ1-4
V gene: TRBV9
CDR3 DNA: TGTGCCAGCAGCTCCGGAGGGAGGGCTGAAAAACTGTTTTTT
CDR3 protein: CASSSGGRAEKLFF

D gene: -
clone size: -
J gene: TRBJ1-5
V gene: TRBV28
CDR3 DNA: TGTGCCAGCAGCCACAATCAGCCCCAGCATTTT
CDR3 protein: CASSHNQPQHF

D gene: -
clone size: -
J gene: TRBJ1-2
V gene: TRBV18
CDR3 DNA: TGTGCCAGCTCATTGACTGAGGTTAACTATGGCTACACCTTC
CDR3 protein: CASSLTEVNYGYTF

D gene: TRBD2
clone size: -
J gene: TRBJ2-7
V gene: TRBV5-4
CDR3 DNA: TGTGCCAGCAGCTTTCTGTTAGCGGGATCCGACGAGCAGTACTTC
CDR3 protein: CASSFLLAGSDEQYF

D gene: -
clone size: -
J gene: TRBJ1-5
V gene: TRBV4-1
CDR3 DNA: TGCGCCAGCAGCCAAGAAGTGGGCTTTTCAGGTCAGCCCCAGCATTTT
CDR3 protein: CASSQEVGFSGQPQHF

D gene: -
clone size: -
J gene: TRBJ2-7
V gene: TRBV7-9
CDR3 DNA: TGTGCCAGCAGCTTGGTAAACGAGCAGTACTTC
CDR3 protein: CASSLVNEQYF

D gene: -
clone size: few
J gene: TRBJ1-1
V gene: TRBV5-8
CDR3 DNA: TGTGCCAGCAGCCAGCCATCATGGAACACTGAAGCTTTCTTT
CDR3 protein: CASSQPSWNTEAFF

D gene: TRBD1
clone size: -
J gene: TRBJ1-5
V gene: TRBV23-1
CDR3 DNA: TGCGCCAGCAGTCAATCCCTACAGGGGGCTGATCAGCCCCAGCATTTT
CDR3 protein: CASSQSLQGADQPQHF

D gene: -
clone size: -
J gene: TRBJ1-2
V gene: TRBV25-1
CDR3 DNA: TGTGCCAGCAGTGACTCCACGTGGGAAGCTAACTATGGCTACACCTTC
CDR3 protein: CASSDSTWEANYGYTF

D gene: TRBD2
clone size: -
J gene: TRBJ2-4
V gene: TRBV19
CDR3 DNA: TGTGCCAGTGGCCTCGGGACTGCACTAGCGGGAGTCGGGTCCAAAAACATTCAGTACTTC
CDR3 protein: CASGLGTALAGVGSKNIQYF

D gene: -
clone size: -
J gene: TRBJ1-4
V gene: TRBV19
CDR3 DNA: TGTGCCAGTAGTAGGGCCTCAACTAATGAAAAACTGTTTTTT
CDR3 protein: CASSRASTNEKLFF

D gene: TRBD2
clone size: -
J gene: TRBJ2-1
V gene: TRBV7-2
CDR3 DNA: TGTGCCAGCAGCTCACTAGCGGGAGTTGGGAATGAGCAGTTCTTC
CDR3 protein: CASSSLAGVGNEQFF

D gene: TRBD1
clone size: -
J gene: TRBJ1-4
V gene: TRBV15
CDR3 DNA: TGTGCCACCAGCAGATCCACAGGGGGCGAGGGGGAAAAACTGTTTTTT
CDR3 protein: CATSRSTGGEGEKLFF

D gene: -
clone size: -
J gene: TRBJ1-1
V gene: TRBV2
CDR3 DNA: TGTGCCAGCAAGAGGCCAGTGTCCTTTGGAGCTGAAGCTTTCTTT
CDR3 protein: CASKRPVSFGAEAFF

D gene: -
clone size: -
J gene: TRBJ2-3
V gene: TRBV7-3
CDR3 DNA: TGTGCCAGCAGCTTAAATTTGGGAACCAGCACAGATACGCAGTATTTT
CDR3 protein: CASSLNLGTSTDTQYF

D gene: TRBD2
clone size: -
J gene: TRBJ2-5
V gene: TRBV5-6
CDR3 DNA: TGTGCCAGCAGCACCGGACTAGCGGCTCGGGAGACCCAGTACTTC
CDR3 protein: CASSTGLAARETQYF

D gene: -
clone size: -
J gene: TRBJ1-2
V gene: TRBV4-1
CDR3 DNA: TGCGCCAGCAGCCAAGTCTCGGGGGGCTGGGGCTACACCTTC
CDR3 protein: CASSQVSGGWGYTF

D gene: -
clone size: -
J gene: TRBJ2-3
V gene: TRBV29-1
CDR3 DNA: TGCAGCGTTTCCCTTCGCCGACAGACAGATACGCAGTATTTT
CDR3 protein: CSVSLRRQTDTQYF

D gene: -
clone size: -
J gene: TRBJ1-2
V gene: TRBV5-4
CDR3 DNA: TGTGCCAGCCGGTTTATGGCCGATTATGGCTACACCTTC
CDR3 protein: CASRFMADYGYTF

D gene: TRBD1
clone size: -
J gene: TRBJ2-7
V gene: TRBV6-1
CDR3 DNA: TGTGCCAGCCGTCCCGGGACAGGGACGGGCTACGAGCAGTACTTC
CDR3 protein: CASRPGTGTGYEQYF

D gene: -
clone size: -
J gene: TRBJ2-2
V gene: TRBV29-1
CDR3 DNA: TGCAGCGTTGTGGGGGGAGATGGGATCACCGGGGAGCTGTTTTTT
CDR3 protein: CSVVGGDGITGELFF

D gene: -
clone size: -
J gene: TRBJ1-4
V gene: TRBV29-1
CDR3 DNA: TGCAGCGTAAAACGACTAGGGGCTAATGAAAAACTGTTTTTT
CDR3 protein: CSVKRLGANEKLFF

D gene: -
clone size: -
J gene: TRBJ2-7
V gene: TRBV5-5
CDR3 DNA: TGTGCCAGCAGCTTGGTTCGCGAGCAGTACTTC
CDR3 protein: CASSLVREQYF

D gene: -
clone size: -
J gene: TRBJ2-2
V gene: TRBV19
CDR3 DNA: TGTGCCAGTAGTATAGGCAGAATGGGGGAGCTGTTTTTT
CDR3 protein: CASSIGRMGELFF

D gene: -
clone size: -
J gene: TRBJ2-7
V gene: TRBV19
CDR3 DNA: TGTGCCAGTAGTCTTGTTACAGGGAGAACCTACGAGCAGTACTTC
CDR3 protein: CASSLVTGRTYEQYF

D gene: -
clone size: -
J gene: TRBJ2-5
V gene: TRBV27
CDR3 DNA: TGTGCCAGCAGTTTAAACCCCTTGGGGTCCCAGTACTTC
CDR3 protein: CASSLNPLGSQYF

D gene: -
clone size: once
J gene: TRBJ2-2
V gene: TRBV7-9
CDR3 DNA: TGTGCCAGCAGCTTAACCCTGGGCAGCACCGGGGAGCTGTTTTTT
CDR3 protein: CASSLTLGSTGELFF

D gene: -
clone size: -
J gene: TRBJ1-1
V gene: TRBV21-1
CDR3 DNA: TGTGCCAGCAGCCAGGGGGGGAACACTGAAGCTTTCTTT
CDR3 protein: CASSQGGNTEAFF

D gene: -
clone size: -
J gene: TRBJ1-3
V gene: TRBV19
CDR3 DNA: TGTGCCACCCAGGACAGACCCAACTCTGGAAACACCATATATTTT
CDR3 protein: CATQDRPNSGNTIYF

D gene: -
clone size: -
J gene: TRBJ1-3
V gene: TRBV14
CDR3 DNA: TGTGCCAGCAGCCGAGGGATAACTTCTGGAAACACCATATATTTT
CDR3 protein: CASSRGITSGNTIYF

D gene: -
clone size: -
J gene: TRBJ2-3
V gene: TRBV18
CDR3 DNA: TGTGCCAGCTCATCTACAGGGAGGTCCCCCACAGATACGCAGTATTTT
CDR3 protein: CASSSTGRSPTDTQYF

D gene: -
clone size: -
J gene: TRBJ2-7
V gene: TRBV21-1
CDR3 DNA: TGTGCCAGCAGCAAAGCTGCGGGAGTCCCCGAGCAGTACTTC
CDR3 protein: CASSKAAGVPEQYF